Listed here is a single T cell receptor (beta chain). What it recognizes is unknown. This record comes from a study of T cell responses to AZD1222 COVID-19 vaccine. Study-wide points: Repertoires in all cases were sampled only once the peak T cell response had passed.

Sequencing used immunoSEQ multiplex PCR; TCRdb keeps in-frame clones, though not all of them. The sample includes some 130,000 clones, roughly 90% of them seen just once. Trimming removed 4 bases from V and 11 bases from J, with 14 bases in between. CDR3 length equals 12 residues. The germline gives CDR1 MNHEY, CDR2 SMNVEV (reference sequence). Sequencing was performed on peripheral blood, taken on day 0 of AZD1222 vaccination. This sequence joins TRBV27 and TRBJ1-1, with D maybe TRBD1 (6 bases). This TCR came from an adult in good health. This chain's CDR3 is CASSWSGGRAFF. As DNA, the CDR3 is TGTGCCAGCAGTTGGAGCGGGGGGCGGGCTTTCTTT.